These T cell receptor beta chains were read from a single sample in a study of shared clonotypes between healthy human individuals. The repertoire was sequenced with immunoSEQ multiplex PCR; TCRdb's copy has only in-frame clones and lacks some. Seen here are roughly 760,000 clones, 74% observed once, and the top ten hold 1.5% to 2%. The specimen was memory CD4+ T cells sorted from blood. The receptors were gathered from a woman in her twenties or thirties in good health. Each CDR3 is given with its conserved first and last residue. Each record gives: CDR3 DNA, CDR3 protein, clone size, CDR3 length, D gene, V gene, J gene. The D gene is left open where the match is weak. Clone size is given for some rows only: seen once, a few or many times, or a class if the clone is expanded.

TGCGCCAGCAGCCCCGGGACAGGGAAAGAGACCCAGTACTTC,CASSPGTGKETQYF,.,14,TRBD1,TRBV5-1,TRBJ2-5
TGTGCCAGCAAAATCTACAATGAGCAGTTCTTC,CASKIYNEQFF,.,11,.,TRBV5-8,TRBJ2-1
TGTGCCAGTAGTATACAGGGAGATGGCTACACCTTC,CASSIQGDGYTF,many,12,.,TRBV19,TRBJ1-2
TGTGCCAGCAGTGACTCGAACGCTGGCCTCCACGAGCAGTACTTC,CASSDSNAGLHEQYF,few,15,.,TRBV6-4,TRBJ2-7
TGTGCCAGTAGTATAGATGGGAGATGGGGGGACAGGGCGAACCCCTTGGGCAATCAGCCCCAGCATTTT,CASSIDGRWGDRANPLGNQPQHF,few,23,TRBD1,TRBV19,TRBJ1-5
TGTGCCAGCAGCCTAGGGGGGCGCGGGAGGGCCAAAGATACGCAGTATTTT,CASSLGGRGRAKDTQYF,.,17,TRBD2,TRBV7-2,TRBJ2-3
TGCGCCAGCAGCCCTCTTATGGGGACAGGGAGGAACGGGGAGCTGTTTTTT,CASSPLMGTGRNGELFF,once,17,TRBD1,TRBV5-1,TRBJ2-2
TGTGCCAGCAGCCAGACCCACACTGGGGCCAACGTCCTGACTTTC,CASSQTHTGANVLTF,once,15,.,TRBV7-6,TRBJ2-6
TGTGCCAGTAGTGGGGGACTAGCAAGCTCCTACAATGAGCAGTTCTTC,CASSGGLASSYNEQFF,.,16,TRBD2,TRBV19,TRBJ2-1
TGTGCCACCCTGGGGGCGTCAAGCACAGATACGCAGTATTTT,CATLGASSTDTQYF,.,14,.,TRBV19,TRBJ2-3
TGCGCCAGCAGTGTTCAGATTCCCGGGGAGCTGTTTTTT,CASSVQIPGELFF,.,13,.,TRBV10-1,TRBJ2-2
TGTGCCAGCAGTGAATTAAAGACTTCCACTGAAGCTTTCTTT,CASSELKTSTEAFF,.,14,.,TRBV25-1,TRBJ1-1
TGTGCCTGTGGACAGGCGGTCCAGGAAGCTTTCTTT,CACGQAVQEAFF,few,12,TRBD1,TRBV30,TRBJ1-1
TGTGCCAGCAGACTACAGGGGGGGACAGATACGCAGTATTTT,CASRLQGGTDTQYF,once,14,.,TRBV7-2,TRBJ2-3
TGTGCCAGCAGTGCCGCCAGCGAGGTATGGGGGCAGTATTTT,CASSAASEVWGQYF,.,14,.,TRBV6-1,TRBJ2-3
TGTGCCAGCAGCTCCAGACAGGGACCCACAGATACGCAGTATTTT,CASSSRQGPTDTQYF,.,15,TRBD1,TRBV7-8,TRBJ2-3
TGTGCCAGCAGTGAATATACATTCTACGAGCAGTACTTC,CASSEYTFYEQYF,.,13,.,TRBV2,TRBJ2-7
TGTGCCAGCAGCCTCAGGGGTAGCGGGAGGCCTGGGGAGACCCAGTACTTC,CASSLRGSGRPGETQYF,once,17,TRBD2,TRBV28,TRBJ2-5
TGTGCCAGCAGTAGCCGGGACAGGGGAGATGAGCAGTTCTTC,CASSSRDRGDEQFF,.,14,TRBD1,TRBV6-1,TRBJ2-1
TGTGCCAGTAGTAAGGAACCAGGGGGCGCGGCCAAAAACATTCAGTACTTC,CASSKEPGGAAKNIQYF,.,17,TRBD1,TRBV19,TRBJ2-4
TGTGCCAGCAGGGCCCCCGGGAGCATGAATCAGCCCCAGCATTTT,CASRAPGSMNQPQHF,.,15,.,TRBV6-5,TRBJ1-5
TGTGCCAGCAGGGGTCAGGGTGAGACCCAGTACTTC,CASRGQGETQYF,many,12,.,TRBV2,TRBJ2-5
TGCGCCAGCTGTTCGGGGTTTTACGAGCAGTACTTC,CASCSGFYEQYF,.,12,.,TRBV5-1,TRBJ2-7
TGTGCCAGCTCATTGGTTACCGAAGCTTTCTTT,CASSLVTEAFF,.,11,.,TRBV9,TRBJ1-1
TGTGCCAGCAGTTACAAAGTATCCTACGAGCAGTACTTC,CASSYKVSYEQYF,.,13,.,TRBV6-6,TRBJ2-7
TGTGCCAGCAGCTTGGCACAGGGCTTCTATGGCTACACCTTC,CASSLAQGFYGYTF,.,14,.,TRBV5-4,TRBJ1-2
TGTGCCAGCACGTCTGGGGGATCTCACGAGCAGTACTTC,CASTSGGSHEQYF,.,13,.,TRBV6-5,TRBJ2-7
TGTGCCAGCAGGGGGCTAAATACGCAGTATTTT,CASRGLNTQYF,.,11,.,TRBV2,TRBJ2-3
TGCACCAGCAGCCAAGTCGGGCAGGGGGTTTTCAGGACTGAAGCTTTCTTT,CTSSQVGQGVFRTEAFF,.,17,.,TRBV1,TRBJ1-1
TGTGCCAGCAGCCGGGCGGGAGGCGGCGAGACCCAGTACTTC,CASSRAGGGETQYF,.,14,TRBD2,TRBV7-9,TRBJ2-5
TGTGCCAGTAGTCGAAACCCCGGGACAGGGGGCGAGCAGTACTTC,CASSRNPGTGGEQYF,.,15,TRBD1,TRBV19,TRBJ2-7
TGCGCCAGCAGCGACCCAGGGGCTTCGAACACTGAAGCTTTCTTT,CASSDPGASNTEAFF,.,15,.,TRBV5-1,TRBJ1-1
TGCGCCAGCAGCCAAGATAAAGGTCAGCCCCAGCATTTT,CASSQDKGQPQHF,.,13,.,TRBV4-1,TRBJ1-5
TGTGCCAGGAGACTAGCGCTAGGCACAGATACGCAGTATTTT,CARRLALGTDTQYF,few,14,TRBD2,TRBV2,TRBJ2-3
TGTGCCAGCAGTAAGGCGACTTATTGGACGCAGTATTTT,CASSKATYWTQYF,.,13,.,TRBV6-1,TRBJ2-3
TGCGCCAGCAGCCTAGCGGGAGAGGCCCAGTACTTC,CASSLAGEAQYF,.,12,TRBD2,TRBV5-1,TRBJ2-5
TGCAGCGTTCGACTAGCGAGCGACGAGCAGTACTTC,CSVRLASDEQYF,.,12,TRBD2,TRBV29-1,TRBJ2-7
TGCAGCCCGATGGGGGAGGGGGGTGAGCAGTTCTTC,CSPMGEGGEQFF,.,12,.,TRBV29-1,TRBJ2-1
TGTGCCAGCAAAGCTATGGGTTTCGCGGGCTATGGCTACACCTTC,CASKAMGFAGYGYTF,.,15,.,TRBV28,TRBJ1-2
TGTGCCAGCAGCAACATGGGACGAACAACCTACGAGCAGTACTTC,CASSNMGRTTYEQYF,.,15,.,TRBV13,TRBJ2-7
TGTGCCAGCAGCCAAGGGTTGAATCTCGAGCAGTACTTC,CASSQGLNLEQYF,.,13,.,TRBV14,TRBJ2-7
TGTGCCAGCAGTCCAATATTAGGCTACACCTTC,CASSPILGYTF,.,11,.,TRBV6-6,TRBJ1-2
TGTGCCAGCAGCGTCGAGGGATCCTACGAGCAGTACTTC,CASSVEGSYEQYF,.,13,.,TRBV6-1,TRBJ2-7
TGCGCCAGCAGCTTGGAGATGCAGGGCAGGACGAATGAGCAGTTCTTC,CASSLEMQGRTNEQFF,.,16,.,TRBV5-1,TRBJ2-1